The clone carrying this T cell receptor (beta chain) was detected ten times or more. UMIs were added to TCR cDNA along with a universal primer site when it was made by 5'RACE template switching. TCRdb recomputed calls from the 5' RACE reads with MiXCR, one row per CDR3 protein. The sample has some 110,000 distinct CDR3 sequences, about 6.8% seen once; the top ten hold 2.7%. These data come from a study of T cells after yellow fever vaccination. Germline V gives CDR1 MNHEY, CDR2 SVGEGT. V was pared by 1 base and J by 7 bases, with 12 bases between. The CDR3 runs 14 residues. The rearrangement links TRBV6-2 or TRBV6-3 to TRBJ2-3; no definite D call. This receptor was taken from a man younger than 35 who received the YFV17D yellow fever vaccine. The specimen was CD4+ T cells sorted from PBMCs, collected 45 days after the first yellow fever vaccination. CDR3 protein: CASSYYENTYTQYF. Here the CDR3 DNA reads TGTGCCAGCAGTTACTACGAGAACACTTATACGCAGTATTTT.